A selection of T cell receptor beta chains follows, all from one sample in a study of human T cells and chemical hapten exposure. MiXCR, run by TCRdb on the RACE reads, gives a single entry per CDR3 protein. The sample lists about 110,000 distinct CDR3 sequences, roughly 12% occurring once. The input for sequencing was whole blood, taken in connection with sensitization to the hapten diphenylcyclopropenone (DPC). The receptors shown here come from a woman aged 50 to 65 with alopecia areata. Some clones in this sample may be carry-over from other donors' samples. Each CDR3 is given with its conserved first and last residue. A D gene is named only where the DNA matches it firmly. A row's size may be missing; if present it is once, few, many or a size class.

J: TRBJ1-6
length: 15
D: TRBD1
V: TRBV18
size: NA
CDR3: CASSPPTGSNSPLHF
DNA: TGTGCCAGCTCACCGCCGACAGGGTCCAATTCACCCCTCCACTTT

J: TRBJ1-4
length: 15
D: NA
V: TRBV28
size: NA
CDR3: CASSFGGARVEKLFF
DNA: TGTGCCAGCAGTTTTGGAGGGGCGCGGGTTGAAAAACTGTTTTTT

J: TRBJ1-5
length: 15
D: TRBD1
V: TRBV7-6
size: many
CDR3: CASSSNRGRNQPQHF
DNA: TGTGCCAGCAGCTCTAACAGGGGAAGGAATCAGCCCCAGCATTTT

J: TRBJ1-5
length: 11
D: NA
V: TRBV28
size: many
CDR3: CASSSRPPQHF
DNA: TGTGCCAGCAGCAGCCGACCTCCCCAGCATTTT

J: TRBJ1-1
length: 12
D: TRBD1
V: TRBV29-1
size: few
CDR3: CSFRTGNTEAFF
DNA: TGCAGCTTCAGGACAGGGAACACTGAAGCTTTCTTT

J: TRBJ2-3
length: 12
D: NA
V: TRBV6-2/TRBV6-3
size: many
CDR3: CASSSITDTQYF
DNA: TGTGCCAGCAGTTCAATCACAGATACGCAGTATTTT

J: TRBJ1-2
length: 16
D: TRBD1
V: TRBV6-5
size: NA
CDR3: CASSYGTGGRSYGYTF
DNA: TGTGCCAGCAGTTACGGGACAGGGGGCAGAAGCTATGGCTACACCTTC

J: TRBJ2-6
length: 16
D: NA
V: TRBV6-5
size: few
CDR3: CASSSPGRSGANVLTF
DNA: TGTGCCAGCAGTTCGCCAGGGCGGTCTGGGGCCAACGTCCTGACTTTC

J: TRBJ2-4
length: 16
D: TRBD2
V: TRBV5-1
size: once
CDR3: CASSGGPGLAENIQYF
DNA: TGCGCCAGCAGCGGAGGACCGGGACTAGCGGAAAACATTCAGTACTTC

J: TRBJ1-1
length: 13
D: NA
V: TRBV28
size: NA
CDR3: CASSITGRTEAFF
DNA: TGTGCCAGCAGTATTACCGGCCGCACTGAAGCTTTCTTT

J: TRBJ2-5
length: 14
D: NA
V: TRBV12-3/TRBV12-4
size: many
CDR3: CASSLGPGEETQYF
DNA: TGTGCCAGCAGTTTAGGTCCGGGTGAAGAGACCCAGTACTTC

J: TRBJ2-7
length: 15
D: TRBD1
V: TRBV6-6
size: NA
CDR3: CASRRQGASSYEQYF
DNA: TGTGCCAGCAGACGACAGGGGGCGAGCTCCTACGAGCAGTACTTC

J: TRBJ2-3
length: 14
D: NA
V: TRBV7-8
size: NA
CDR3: CASSYGTAWGTQYF
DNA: TGTGCCAGCAGCTACGGGACGGCCTGGGGCACGCAGTATTTT

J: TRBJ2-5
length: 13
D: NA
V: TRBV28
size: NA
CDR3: CASSYPGVETQYF
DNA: TGTGCCAGCAGTTACCCAGGGGTGGAGACCCAGTACTTC

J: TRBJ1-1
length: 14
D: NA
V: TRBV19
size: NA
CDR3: CASRGRGMNTEAFF
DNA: TGTGCCAGTAGGGGCAGGGGCATGAACACTGAAGCTTTCTTT

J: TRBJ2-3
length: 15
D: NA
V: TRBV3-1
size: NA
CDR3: CASSPFILSTDTQYF
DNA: TGTGCCAGCAGCCCCTTCATTCTTTCCACAGATACGCAGTATTTT

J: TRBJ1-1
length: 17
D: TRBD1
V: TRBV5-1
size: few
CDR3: CASSRTGGLLANTEAFF
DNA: TGCGCCAGCAGTCGGACAGGGGGCTTACTTGCGAACACTGAAGCTTTCTTT

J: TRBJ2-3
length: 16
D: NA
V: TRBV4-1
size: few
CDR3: CASSQDLVALADTQYF
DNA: TGCGCCAGCAGCCAAGATTTAGTAGCGCTCGCAGATACGCAGTATTTT

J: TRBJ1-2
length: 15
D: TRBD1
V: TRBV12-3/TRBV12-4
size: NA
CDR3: CASSLWDRVNYGYTF
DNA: TGTGCCAGCAGCCTATGGGACAGGGTGAACTATGGCTACACCTTC

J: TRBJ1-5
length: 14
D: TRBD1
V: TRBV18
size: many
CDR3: CASSSTGVVQPQHF
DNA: TGTGCCAGCTCATCAACAGGGGTAGTACAGCCCCAGCATTTT

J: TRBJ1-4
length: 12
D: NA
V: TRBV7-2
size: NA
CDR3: CASSFVNEKLFF
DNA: TGTGCCAGCAGCTTTGTTAATGAAAAACTGTTTTTT

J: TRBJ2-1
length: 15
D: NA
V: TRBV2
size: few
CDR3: CASSEPGATHNEQFF
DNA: TGTGCCAGCAGTGAACCGGGGGCGACCCACAATGAGCAGTTCTTC

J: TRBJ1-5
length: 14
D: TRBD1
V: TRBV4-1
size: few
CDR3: CASSQRTGNQPQHF
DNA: TGCGCCAGCAGCCAAAGGACAGGGAATCAGCCCCAGCATTTT

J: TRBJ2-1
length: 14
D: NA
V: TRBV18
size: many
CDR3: CASSPPSRYNEQFF
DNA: TGTGCCAGCTCACCACCGTCCCGCTACAATGAGCAGTTCTTC

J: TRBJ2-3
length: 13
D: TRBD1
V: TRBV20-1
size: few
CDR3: CSAGQGAADTQYF
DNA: TGCAGTGCCGGACAGGGGGCGGCAGATACGCAGTATTTT

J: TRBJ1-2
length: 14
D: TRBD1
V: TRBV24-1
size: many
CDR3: CATSDPDRGYGYTF
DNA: TGTGCCACCAGTGATCCGGACAGGGGGTATGGCTACACCTTC

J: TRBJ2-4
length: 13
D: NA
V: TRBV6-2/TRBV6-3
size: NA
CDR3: CASKGSSKNIQYF
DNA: TGTGCCAGCAAGGGGTCATCCAAAAACATTCAGTACTTC

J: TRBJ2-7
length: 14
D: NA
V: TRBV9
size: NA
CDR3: CASSISGSSYEQYF
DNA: TGTGCCAGCAGCATATCAGGGAGCTCCTACGAGCAGTACTTC

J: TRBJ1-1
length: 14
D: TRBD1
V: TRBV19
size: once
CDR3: CASSVDRALTEAFF
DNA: TGTGCCAGTAGTGTGGACAGGGCCCTCACTGAAGCTTTCTTT

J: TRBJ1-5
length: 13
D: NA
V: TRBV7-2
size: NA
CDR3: CASSLQSTQPQHF
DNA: TGTGCCAGCAGCCTCCAGTCAACTCAGCCCCAGCATTTT

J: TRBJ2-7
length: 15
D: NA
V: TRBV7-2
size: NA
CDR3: CASSLARGNAYEQYF
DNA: TGTGCCAGCAGCTTAGCGAGGGGAAACGCCTACGAGCAGTACTTC

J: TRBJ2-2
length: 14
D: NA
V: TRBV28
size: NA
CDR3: CASSGQDLTGELFF
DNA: TGTGCCAGCTCGGGCCAAGACCTCACCGGGGAGCTGTTTTTT

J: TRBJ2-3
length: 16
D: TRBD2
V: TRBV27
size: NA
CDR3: CASTLRLAGIGDTQYF
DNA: TGTGCCAGCACCCTCAGACTAGCGGGAATTGGAGATACGCAGTATTTT

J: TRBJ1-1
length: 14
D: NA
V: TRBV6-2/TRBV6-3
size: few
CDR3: CASRQGIMDTEAFF
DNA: TGTGCCAGCAGACAGGGAATTATGGACACTGAAGCTTTCTTT

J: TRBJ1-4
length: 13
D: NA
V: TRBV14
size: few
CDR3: CASSQERLGKLFF
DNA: TGTGCCAGCAGCCAAGAGCGCTTGGGAAAACTGTTTTTT

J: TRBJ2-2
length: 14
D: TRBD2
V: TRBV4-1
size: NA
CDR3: CASSQARGAGELFF
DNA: TGCGCCAGCAGCCAAGCGCGGGGGGCCGGGGAGCTGTTTTTT

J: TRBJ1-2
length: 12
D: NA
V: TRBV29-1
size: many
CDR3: CSVENQGYGYTF
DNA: TGCAGCGTTGAGAACCAGGGCTATGGCTACACCTTC

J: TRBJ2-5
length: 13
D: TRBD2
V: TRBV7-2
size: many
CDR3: CASSLLGGETQYF
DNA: TGTGCCAGCAGCTTACTGGGAGGGGAGACCCAGTACTTC

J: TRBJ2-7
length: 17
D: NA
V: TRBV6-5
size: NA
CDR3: CASSYASSLERGYEQYF
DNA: TGTGCCAGCAGTTACGCGTCCTCCCTTGAGAGGGGCTACGAGCAGTACTTC

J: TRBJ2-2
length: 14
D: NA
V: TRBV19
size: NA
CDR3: CASNPRQNTGELFF
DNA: TGTGCCAGTAATCCCCGGCAGAACACCGGGGAGCTGTTTTTT

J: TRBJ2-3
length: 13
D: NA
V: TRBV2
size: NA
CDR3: CASSRSSTDTQYF
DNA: TGTGCCAGCAGTAGGAGCAGCACAGATACGCAGTATTTT

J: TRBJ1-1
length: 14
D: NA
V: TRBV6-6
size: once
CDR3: CASSSQGSWTEAFF
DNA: TGTGCCAGCAGTTCCCAGGGGTCGTGGACTGAAGCTTTCTTT

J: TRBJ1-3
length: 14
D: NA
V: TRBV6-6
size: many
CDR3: CASSYLDSGNTIYF
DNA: TGTGCCAGCAGTTACTTGGATTCTGGAAACACCATATATTTT

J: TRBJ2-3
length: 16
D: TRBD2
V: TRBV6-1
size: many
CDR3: CASSGWGAGVADTQYF
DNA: TGTGCCAGCAGTGGATGGGGAGCGGGAGTTGCAGATACGCAGTATTTT

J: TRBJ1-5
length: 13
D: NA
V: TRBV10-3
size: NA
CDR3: CATTADSNQPQHF
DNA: TGTGCCACCACTGCAGATAGCAATCAGCCCCAGCATTTT

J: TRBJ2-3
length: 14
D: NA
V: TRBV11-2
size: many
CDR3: CASSLAQGPDTQYF
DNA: TGTGCCAGCAGCTTAGCCCAGGGTCCAGATACGCAGTATTTT